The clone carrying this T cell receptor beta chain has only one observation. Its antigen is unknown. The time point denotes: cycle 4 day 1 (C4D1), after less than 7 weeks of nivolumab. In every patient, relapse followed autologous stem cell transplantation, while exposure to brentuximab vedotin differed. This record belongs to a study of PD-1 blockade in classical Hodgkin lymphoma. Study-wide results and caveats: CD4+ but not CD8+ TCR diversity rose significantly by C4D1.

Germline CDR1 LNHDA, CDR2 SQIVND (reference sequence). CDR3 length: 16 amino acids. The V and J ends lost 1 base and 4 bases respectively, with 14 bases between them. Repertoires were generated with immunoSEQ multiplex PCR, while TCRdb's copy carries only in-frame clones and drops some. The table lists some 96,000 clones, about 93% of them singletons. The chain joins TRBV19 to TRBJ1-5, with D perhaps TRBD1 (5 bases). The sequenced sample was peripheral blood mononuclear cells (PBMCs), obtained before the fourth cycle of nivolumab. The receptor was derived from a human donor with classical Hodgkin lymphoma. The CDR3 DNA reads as TGTGCCAGTAGTATAGTAGGCGGGTGGGGGAATCAGCCCCAGCATTTT. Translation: CASSIVGGWGNQPQHF.